These 24 T cell receptor beta chains were all obtained from the same sample, sequenced in a study of blood T cells in healthy people across ages. A sample-barcoded 5' primer and a J-beta primer mix were used in a second PCR of about 7 to 11 cycles. MiXCR, run by TCRdb on the 5' RACE reads, gives a single entry per CDR3 protein. There are about 640,000 distinct CDR3 sequences in the sample; less than 35% occur only once, and less than 20% lies in the top ten. The sequencing sample was made of blood. Every receptor here comes from a woman at least 80 years old in good health.

This clonotype has just a few counts. The rearrangement uses TRBV30 and TRBJ2-3, with D perhaps TRBD1 (5 bases). Germline V gene data show CDR1 as GTSNPN and CDR2 as SVGIG (reference sequence). V lost 3 bases to trimming and J lost 2 bases, with 12 bases between them. This CDR3 spans 14 amino acids. CDR3 sequence reads: CAWSQGSYTDTQYF. The CDR3, as DNA: TGTGCCTGGAGCCAGGGCTCATACACAGATACGCAGTATTTT.

This clonotype was counted only a few times. The genes are TRBV30 and TRBJ2-3; tentatively, D is TRBD1 (6 bases). Germline CDR1 reads GTSNPN; CDR2 reads SVGIG (reference sequence). Trimming cost V 4 bases and J 5 bases, with 13 bases left between them. This CDR3 spans 13 amino acids. The CDR3 reads CAWNRVLRDTQYF. CDR3 nucleotides: TGTGCCTGGAACAGGGTATTGAGAGATACGCAGTATTTT. Full variable domain (rest looked up from reference TRBV30 and TRBJ2-3): SQTIHQWPATLVQPVGSPLSLECTVEGTSNPNLYWYRQAAGRGLQLLFYSVGIGQISSEVPQNLSASRPQDRQFILSSKKLLLSDSGFYLCAWNRVLRDTQYFGPGTRLTVL.

This clonotype was detected many times. A much larger clone differs by one base, so this may be a read error. The rearrangement uses TRBV6-5 and TRBJ2-5, with TRBD1 matching over 9 bases. This CDR3 has 15 residues. V gave up 5 bases and J gave up 11 bases; unmatched junction bases: 15. Per germline, CDR1 MNHEY and CDR2 SVGAGI. The CDR3 is CASSRQGGGHNEQYF. CDR3 nucleotide sequence: TGTGCCAGCAGTCGACAGGGGGGAGGGCACAATGAGCAGTACTTC.

This clonotype appeared many times. The CDR3 loop reads CATSDGLAGGDEQYF. The DNA for the CDR3 is TGTGCCACCAGTGACGGACTAGCCGGGGGGGACGAGCAGTACTTC. J is TRBJ2-7 and V is TRBV24-1; 8 bases line up with TRBD2. CDR1 is KGHDR, CDR2 SFDVKD, per germline. The CDR3 is made up of 15 amino acids. After removal of 4 bases from V and 5 bases from J, the junction contained 9 bases not matched to a gene.

This clonotype was counted many times. The rearrangement links TRBV15 to TRBJ2-7; 9 bases match TRBD1. V shed 2 bases, J shed 5 bases, and the junction held 7 bases outside the gene matches. Germline assignment: CDR1 LNHNV and CDR2 YYDKDF (reference sequence). There are 15 residues in the CDR3. The CDR3 spells CATSRSGTGSNEQYF. In DNA form, the CDR3 reads TGTGCCACCAGCAGATCCGGGACAGGGTCCAACGAGCAGTACTTC.

This clonotype was counted ten times or more. The genes are TRBV12-3 or TRBV12-4 and TRBJ1-2; maybe TRBD1 (5 bases). With 2 bases removed from V and 6 bases from J, the gap between germline ends came to 16 bases. The length of the CDR3 is 15 residues. CDR3 amino acids: CASSLTGGGGHGYTF. The CDR3 nucleotides are TGTGCCAGCAGTTTAACCGGGGGGGGAGGCCATGGCTACACCTTC.

This clonotype was observed a handful of times. The chain links TRBV7-8 to TRBJ2-1; 7 bases map to TRBD2. This CDR3 has 11 residues. Trimming cost V 1 base and J 12 bases; bases outside gene matches: 0. The germline CDR1 and CDR2 sequences are SGHVS and FQNEAQ. The CDR3 loop is CASSLGGGQFF. The CDR3 coding sequence is TGTGCCAGCAGCTTAGGGGGGGGGCAGTTCTTC.

At least ten counts were recorded for this clonotype. The CDR3 sequence is CASSFLGRVETQYF. As DNA, the CDR3 is TGTGCCAGCAGCTTCCTAGGAAGAGTTGAGACCCAGTACTTC. The V call is TRBV12-1, the J call TRBJ2-5. TRBV12-1 represents a pseudogene. The CDR3 consists of 14 residues.

The chain combines TRBV7-9 with TRBJ2-5; 7 positions match TRBD1. Unmatched junction bases numbered 4, after V lost 5 bases and J lost 1 base. The CDR3 contains 14 residues. CDR1 is SEHNR and CDR2 is FQNEAQ in the germline V gene (reference sequence). Here the CDR3 DNA reads TGTGCCAGCAGCAGGAACAGGGGCCAAGAGACCCAGTACTTC. Its translation: CASSRNRGQETQYF.

This clonotype came up many times. V gene TRBV20-1 combines with J gene TRBJ2-7; the D is unclear. CDR1 is DFQATT and CDR2 is SNEGSKA in the germline V gene (reference sequence). This CDR3 has 13 amino acids. The V end was cut by 1 base, the J end by 1 base, with 8 bases between. The CDR3 sequence is CSARGTPSYEQYF. In DNA form, the CDR3 reads TGCAGTGCTAGAGGGACCCCTTCCTACGAGCAGTACTTC.

This clonotype occurred many times. J is TRBJ1-2 and V is TRBV9, with TRBD1 identical over 10 bases. Germline CDR1 and CDR2: SGDLS and YYNGEE. The V segment lost 4 bases and the J segment 4 bases; nucleotides outside the gene matches: 10. CDR3 length: 16 residues. CDR3 DNA: TGTGCCAGCAGCCCCACACCTAGGGACAGGGGCTATGGCTACACCTTC. This gives the protein CASSPTPRDRGYGYTF.

The sample holds a few counts of this clonotype. V and J are TRBV7-9 and TRBJ2-1; D remains unclear. The CDR3 extends over 17 amino acids. V was trimmed by 4 bases and J by 0 bases, leaving 16 bases between them. CDR1 and CDR2 from the germline V gene are SEHNR and FQNEAQ (reference sequence). This CDR3 reads CASSSPQDRSSYNEQFF. In DNA, the CDR3 is TGTGCCAGCAGCTCCCCCCAGGACCGTAGCTCCTACAATGAGCAGTTCTTC.

The chain joins TRBV2 to TRBJ1-2; 12 bases match TRBD1. The CDR3 is 15 amino acids. Trimming took 8 bases from V and 3 from J; bases not matched to a gene: 7. The V gene's germline CDR1 is SNHLY and CDR2 FYNNEI. The CDR3 DNA follows: TGTGCCAGCGGCCGGGACAGGGGGCGAGACTATGGCTACACCTTC. Residues: CASGRDRGRDYGYTF.

This clonotype was found a few times. This may be a read error, as it is one base from a much larger clone. The chain combines TRBV12-3 or TRBV12-4 with TRBJ2-7, with D possibly matching TRBD1 (7 bases). The CDR3 totals 14 residues. The germline V and J ends were trimmed by 6 bases and 5 bases, with 17 bases remaining between them. CDR3 coding DNA: TGTGCCAGCAGGGGACGGGGCAGGGGGGACGAGCAGTACTTC. Translation: CASRGRGRGDEQYF.

This clonotype was detected ten times or more. The J gene is TRBJ2-3, the V gene TRBV9; 8 bases map to TRBD1. Trimming removed 0 bases from V and 3 bases from J; junction bases left unmatched: 3. CDR3 length equals 15 residues. Germline V gene lookup returns CDR1 SGDLS and CDR2 YYNGEE. This chain's CDR3 is CASSVGGQGTDTQYF. The DNA for the CDR3 is TGTGCCAGCAGCGTAGGCGGACAGGGTACAGATACGCAGTATTTT. Looking up the rest from reference TRBV9 and TRBJ2-3 gives the full variable domain: DSGVTQTPKHLITATGQRVTLRCSPRSGDLSVYWYQQSLDQGLQFLIQYYNGEERAKGNILERFSAQQFPDLHSELNLSSLELGDSALYFCASSVGGQGTDTQYFGPGTRLTVL.

This clonotype came up many times. The rearrangement links TRBV11-1 to TRBJ2-1; D unresolved. The V end lost 5 bases, the J end lost 4 bases, and 15 bases lay between the germline ends. The CDR3 has 15 amino acids. Germline values: CDR1 SGHAT, CDR2 FQDESV (reference sequence). CDR3 bases: TGTGCCAGCAGCCAGACCGATTGGCCTTACAATGAGCAGTTCTTC. Translated, it gives CASSQTDWPYNEQFF.

This clonotype turned up a few times. A read error is possible here, since a much larger clone lies one base away. The V call is TRBV29-1, the J call TRBJ2-5; TRBD2 matches 8 bases. CDR3 length equals 12 residues. Germline CDR1 reads SQVTM; CDR2 reads ANQGSEA. J gave up 11 bases and V 8 bases, and 13 bases lay outside the gene matches. CDR3 amino acids: CSSGGLAGEQYF. CDR3 bases: TGCAGCTCCGGGGGGCTAGCGGGTGAGCAGTACTTC.

This clonotype was counted at least ten times. The chain joins TRBV18 to TRBJ1-6; D remains unclear. This CDR3 contains 15 residues. CDR1 is KGHSH, CDR2 LQKENI, per germline. Trimming pared 1 base from V and 5 bases from J, leaving 9 bases between. The CDR3 sequence is CASSPQGNHNSPLHF. DNA for the CDR3: TGTGCCAGCTCACCACAAGGGAACCATAATTCACCCCTCCACTTT. The full variable domain, rest sourced from reference TRBV18 and TRBJ1-6, is NAGVMQNPRHLVRRRGQEARLRCSPMKGHSHVYWYRQLPEEGLKFMVYLQKENIIDESGMPKERFSAEFPKEGPSILRIQQVVRGDSAAYFCASSPQGNHNSPLHFGNGTRLTVT.

This clonotype was seen repeatedly, ten times or more. V gene TRBV19 combines with J gene TRBJ1-1; tentative D call: TRBD1 (6 bases). Per the germline V gene, CDR1 is LNHDA and CDR2 is SQIVND (reference sequence). V was pared by 7 bases and J by 3 bases, with 15 bases between. The CDR3 length is 14 residues. CDR3 protein: CASMEDRSHTEAFF. CDR3 nucleotide sequence: TGTGCCAGTATGGAAGACAGGTCCCACACTGAAGCTTTCTTT.

This clonotype was seen more than once but under ten times. Since a much larger clone is just one base distant, this may be a read error. The genes are TRBV3-1 and TRBJ2-1, with D perhaps matching TRBD1 (6 bases). Germline lookup yields CDR1 LGHDT and CDR2 YNNKEL (reference sequence). The CDR3 runs 17 residues. In DNA, the CDR3 is TGTACCAGCAGCCAAATGACAGGTGACCGTGCCCTTAAGGAGCAGTTCTTC. Residues: CTSSQMTGDRALKEQFF.

This clonotype appeared many times. The V call is TRBV9, the J call TRBJ2-3, with 8 bases that match TRBD2. V was pared by 3 bases and J by 4 bases, with 1 base of the junction left unmatched. CDR3 length equals 13 residues. Germline values: CDR1 SGDLS, CDR2 YYNGEE. The CDR3 loop reads CASSAGGADTQYF. In nucleotides, the CDR3 is TGTGCCAGCAGCGCCGGGGGGGCAGATACGCAGTATTTT.

There are a few counts of this clonotype. The chain recombines TRBV10-3 with TRBJ1-1; D call uncertain. In germline, CDR1 is ENHRY, CDR2 SYGVKD. The ends were cut back, 3 bases at V and 3 bases at J, with 11 bases in the middle. The CDR3 length is 14 residues. The CDR3 region is CAISDRALDTEAFF. CDR3 sequence (DNA): TGTGCCATCAGTGACCGGGCGCTGGACACTGAAGCTTTCTTT.

At least ten counts were recorded for this clonotype. This chain uses TRBV24-1 with TRBJ1-2; unclear D gene. Trimming removed 1 base from V and 4 bases from J, with 9 bases in between. Germline CDR1 reads KGHDR; CDR2 reads SFDVKD. This CDR3 has 14 residues. The DNA for the CDR3 is TGTGCCACCAGTGATTTCGGGGTGACCTATGGCTACACCTTC. This codes for CATSDFGVTYGYTF.

CDR3 sequence: CASSQYDSVGGGRNEKLFF. Written as DNA, the CDR3 is TGTGCCAGCAGCCAATACGATTCGGTGGGGGGCGGAAGAAATGAAAAACTGTTTTTT. The chain is built from TRBV3-1 and TRBJ1-4; maybe TRBD1 (6 bases). This CDR3 has 19 residues. The V gene lost 2 bases and the J gene lost 5 bases, with 24 bases spanning the gap. Germline V gene data show CDR1 as LGHDT and CDR2 as YNNKEL (reference sequence).